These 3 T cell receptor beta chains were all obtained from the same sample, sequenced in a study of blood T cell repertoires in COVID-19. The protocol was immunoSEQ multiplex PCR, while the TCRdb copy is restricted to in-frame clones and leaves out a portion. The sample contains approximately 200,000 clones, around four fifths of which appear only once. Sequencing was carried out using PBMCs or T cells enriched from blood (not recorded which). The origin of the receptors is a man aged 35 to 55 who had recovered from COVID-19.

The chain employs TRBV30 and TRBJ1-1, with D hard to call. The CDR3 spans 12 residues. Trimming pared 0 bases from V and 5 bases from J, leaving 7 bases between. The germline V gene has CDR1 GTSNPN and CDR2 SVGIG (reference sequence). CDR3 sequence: CAWSVSETEAFF. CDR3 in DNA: TGTGCCTGGAGTGTAAGCGAGACTGAAGCTTTCTTT. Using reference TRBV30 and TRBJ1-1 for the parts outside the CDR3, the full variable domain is SQTIHQWPATLVQPVGSPLSLECTVEGTSNPNLYWYRQAAGRGLQLLFYSVGIGQISSEVPQNLSASRPQDRQFILSSKKLLLSDSGFYLCAWSVSETEAFFGQGTRLTVV.

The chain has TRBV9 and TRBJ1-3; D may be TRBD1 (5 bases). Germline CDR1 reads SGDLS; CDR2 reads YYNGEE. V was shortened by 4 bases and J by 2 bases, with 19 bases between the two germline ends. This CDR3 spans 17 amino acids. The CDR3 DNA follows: TGTGCCAGCAGCCTAGCTCCGGTCGGGGGAGCTGGAAACACCATATATTTT. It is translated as CASSLAPVGGAGNTIYF. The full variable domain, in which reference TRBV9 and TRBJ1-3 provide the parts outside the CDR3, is DSGVTQTPKHLITATGQRVTLRCSPRSGDLSVYWYQQSLDQGLQFLIQYYNGEERAKGNILERFSAQQFPDLHSELNLSSLELGDSALYFCASSLAPVGGAGNTIYFGEGSWLTVV.

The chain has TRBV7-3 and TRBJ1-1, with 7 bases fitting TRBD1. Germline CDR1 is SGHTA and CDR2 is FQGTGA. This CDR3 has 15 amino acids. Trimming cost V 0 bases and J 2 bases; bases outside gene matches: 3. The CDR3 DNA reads TGTGCCAGCAGCTTAACGGCAGGGGGAAACACTGAAGCTTTCTTT. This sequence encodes CASSLTAGGNTEAFF.